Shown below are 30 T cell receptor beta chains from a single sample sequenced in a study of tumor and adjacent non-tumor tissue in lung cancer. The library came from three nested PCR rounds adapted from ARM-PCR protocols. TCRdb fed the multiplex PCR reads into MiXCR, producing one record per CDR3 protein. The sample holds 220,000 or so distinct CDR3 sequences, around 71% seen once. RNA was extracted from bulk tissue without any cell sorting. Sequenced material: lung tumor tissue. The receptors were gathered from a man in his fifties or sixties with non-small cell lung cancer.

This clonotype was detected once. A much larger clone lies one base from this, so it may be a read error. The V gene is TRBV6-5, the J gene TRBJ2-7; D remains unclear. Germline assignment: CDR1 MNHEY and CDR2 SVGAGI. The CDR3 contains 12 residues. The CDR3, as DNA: TGTGTCAGCAGACGAGGTGGTGGCGAGCAGTACTTC. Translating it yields CVSRRGGGEQYF.

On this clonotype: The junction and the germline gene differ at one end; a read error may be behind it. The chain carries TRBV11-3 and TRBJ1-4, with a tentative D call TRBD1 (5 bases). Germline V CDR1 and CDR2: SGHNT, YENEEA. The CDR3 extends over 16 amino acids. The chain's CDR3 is CASSKRAGITSEKLFF. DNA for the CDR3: TGTGCCAGCAGCAAAAGAGCAGGGATCACTAGTGAAAAACTGTTTTTT.

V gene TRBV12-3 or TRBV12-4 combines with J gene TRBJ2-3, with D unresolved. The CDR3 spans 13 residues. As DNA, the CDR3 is TGTACCGGCACCTCCGTTAGCACAGATACGCAGTATTTT. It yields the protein CTGTSVSTDTQYF.

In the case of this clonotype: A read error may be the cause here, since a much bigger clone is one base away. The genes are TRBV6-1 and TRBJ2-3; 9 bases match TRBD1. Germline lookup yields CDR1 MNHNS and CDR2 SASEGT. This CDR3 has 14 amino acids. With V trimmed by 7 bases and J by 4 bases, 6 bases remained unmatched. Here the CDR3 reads CASTRDRVSDTQYF. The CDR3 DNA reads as TGTGCCAGCACCCGGGACAGGGTATCAGATACGCAGTATTTT.

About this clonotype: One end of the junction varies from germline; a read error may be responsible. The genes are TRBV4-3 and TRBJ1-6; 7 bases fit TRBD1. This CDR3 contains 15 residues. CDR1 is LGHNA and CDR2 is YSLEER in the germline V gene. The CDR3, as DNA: TGCGCTAGCAGCCAGGAGACAGGGAGGAATTCACCCCTCCGCTTT. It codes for CASSQETGRNSPLRF.

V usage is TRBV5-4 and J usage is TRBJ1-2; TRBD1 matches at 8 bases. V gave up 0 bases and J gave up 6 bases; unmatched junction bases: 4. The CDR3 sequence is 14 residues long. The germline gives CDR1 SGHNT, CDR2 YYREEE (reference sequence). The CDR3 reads CASSLENRGDGYTF. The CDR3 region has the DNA TGTGCCAGCAGCTTGGAAAACAGGGGGGATGGCTACACCTTC.

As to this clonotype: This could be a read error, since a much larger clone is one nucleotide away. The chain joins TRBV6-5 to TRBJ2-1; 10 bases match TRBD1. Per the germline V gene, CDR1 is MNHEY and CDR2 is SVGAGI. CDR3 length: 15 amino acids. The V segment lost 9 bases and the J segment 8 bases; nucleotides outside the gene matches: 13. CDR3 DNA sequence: TGTGCCAGGAGTCAACCCGGGACAGGGGTCGATGAGCAGTTCTTC. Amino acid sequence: CARSQPGTGVDEQFF.

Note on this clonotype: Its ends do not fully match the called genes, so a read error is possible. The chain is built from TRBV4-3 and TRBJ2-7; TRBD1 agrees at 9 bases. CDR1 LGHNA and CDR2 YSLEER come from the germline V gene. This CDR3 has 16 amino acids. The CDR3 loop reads CASSQWGDRADYEQYF. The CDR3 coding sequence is TGCGCCAGCAGCCAGTGGGGGGACAGGGCAGATTACGAGCAATACTTC.

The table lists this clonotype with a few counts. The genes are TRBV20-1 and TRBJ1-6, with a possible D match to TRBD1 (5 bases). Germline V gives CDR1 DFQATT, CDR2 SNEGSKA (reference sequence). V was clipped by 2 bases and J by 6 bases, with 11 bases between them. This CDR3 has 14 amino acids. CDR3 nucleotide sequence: TGCAGTGCTAGACCCCAGGGAGGTAATTCACCCCTCCACTTT. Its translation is CSARPQGGNSPLHF.

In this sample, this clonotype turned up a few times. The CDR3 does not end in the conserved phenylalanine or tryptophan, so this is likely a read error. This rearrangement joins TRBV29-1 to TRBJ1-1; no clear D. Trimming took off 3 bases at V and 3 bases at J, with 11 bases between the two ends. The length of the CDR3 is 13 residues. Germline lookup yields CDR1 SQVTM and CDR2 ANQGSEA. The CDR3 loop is CSVERPHYTEAFS. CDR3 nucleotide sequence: TGCAGCGTTGAGCGACCACATTACACTGAAGCTTTCTCT.

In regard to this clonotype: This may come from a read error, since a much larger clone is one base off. CDR3 sequence reads: CSARGLRRQGVHEQYF. The CDR3 DNA sequence: TGCAGTGCTAGAGGTCTTAGGAGACAGGGTGTCCACGAGCAGTACTTC. This sequence joins TRBV20-1 and TRBJ2-7; 7 positions match TRBD1. Trimming at V came to 1 base and at J to 5 bases, leaving 14 bases not matched to a gene. The CDR3 is made up of 16 amino acids. The V gene's germline CDR1 is DFQATT and CDR2 SNEGSKA (reference sequence).

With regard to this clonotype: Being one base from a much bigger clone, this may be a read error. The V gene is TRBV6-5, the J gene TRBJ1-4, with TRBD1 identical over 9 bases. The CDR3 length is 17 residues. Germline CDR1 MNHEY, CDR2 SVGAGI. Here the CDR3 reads CANSPRTGTGRFEKLFF. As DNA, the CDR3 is TGTGCCAACAGTCCGCGGACCGGGACAGGGAGATTTGAAAAACTGTTTTTT.

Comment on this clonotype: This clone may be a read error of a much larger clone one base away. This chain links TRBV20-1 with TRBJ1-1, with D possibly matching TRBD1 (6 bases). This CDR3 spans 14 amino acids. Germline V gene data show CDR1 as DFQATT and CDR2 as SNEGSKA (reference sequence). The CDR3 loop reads CSARELGQKLEVFF. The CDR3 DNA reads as TGCAGTGCTAGAGAACTCGGACAGAAACTTGAAGTTTTCTTT.

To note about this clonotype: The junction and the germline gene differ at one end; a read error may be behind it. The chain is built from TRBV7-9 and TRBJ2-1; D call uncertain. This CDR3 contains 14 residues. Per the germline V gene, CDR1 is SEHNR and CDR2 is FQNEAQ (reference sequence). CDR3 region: CACSLAGSTSEQFF. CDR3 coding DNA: TGTGCCTGCAGCTTGGCCGGTAGTACAAGTGAGCAGTTCTTC. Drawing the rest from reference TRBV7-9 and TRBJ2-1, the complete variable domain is DTGVSQNPRHKITKRGQNVTFRCDPISEHNRLYWYRQTLGQGPEFLTYFQNEAQLEKSRLLSDRFSAERPKGSFSTLEIQRTEQGDSAMYLCACSLAGSTSEQFFGPGTRLTVL.

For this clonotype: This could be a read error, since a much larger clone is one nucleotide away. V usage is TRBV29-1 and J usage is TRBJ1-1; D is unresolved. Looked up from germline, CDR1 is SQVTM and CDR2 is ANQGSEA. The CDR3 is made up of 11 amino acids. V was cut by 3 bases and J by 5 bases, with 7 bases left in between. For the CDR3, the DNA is TGCAGCGTTGATAGGGATACTGAAGCTTTCTTT. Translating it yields CSVDRDTEAFF.

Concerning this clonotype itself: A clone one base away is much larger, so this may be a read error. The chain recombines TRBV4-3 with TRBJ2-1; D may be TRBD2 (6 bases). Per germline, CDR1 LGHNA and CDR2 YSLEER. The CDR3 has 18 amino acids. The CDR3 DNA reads TGCGCCAGCAGCCAAGATAGGGTTCCCGGGAGCATCTACGATGAGCAGTTCTTC. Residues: CASSQDRVPGSIYDEQFF.

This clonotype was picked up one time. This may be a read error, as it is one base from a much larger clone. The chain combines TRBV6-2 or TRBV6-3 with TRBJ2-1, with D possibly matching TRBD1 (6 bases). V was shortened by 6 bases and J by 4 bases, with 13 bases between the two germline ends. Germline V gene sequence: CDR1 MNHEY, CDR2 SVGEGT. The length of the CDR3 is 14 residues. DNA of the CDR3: TGTGCCAGCAGCTCGGACAGTTTATACAATGAGCAGTTCTTC. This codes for CASSSDSLYNEQFF.

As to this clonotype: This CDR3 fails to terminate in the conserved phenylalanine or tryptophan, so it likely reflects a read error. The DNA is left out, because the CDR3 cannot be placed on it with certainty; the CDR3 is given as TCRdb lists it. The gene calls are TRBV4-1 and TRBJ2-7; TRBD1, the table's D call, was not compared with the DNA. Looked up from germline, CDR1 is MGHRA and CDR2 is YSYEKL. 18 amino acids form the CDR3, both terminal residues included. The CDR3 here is CASSQDPLGGAYSYEQYS.

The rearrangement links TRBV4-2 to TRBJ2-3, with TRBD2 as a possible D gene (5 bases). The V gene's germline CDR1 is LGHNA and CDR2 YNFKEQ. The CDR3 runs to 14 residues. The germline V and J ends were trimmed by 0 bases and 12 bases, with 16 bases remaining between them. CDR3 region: CASSQDCAGELQYF. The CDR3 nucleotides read TGTGCCAGCAGCCAAGACTGTGCCGGGGAGCTACAGTATTTT.

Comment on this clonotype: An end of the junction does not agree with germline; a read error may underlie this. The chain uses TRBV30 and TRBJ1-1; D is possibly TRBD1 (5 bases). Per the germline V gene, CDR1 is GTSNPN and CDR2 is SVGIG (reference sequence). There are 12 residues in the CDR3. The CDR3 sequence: CAWCVRGREAFF. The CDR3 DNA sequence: TGTGCCTGGTGTGTAAGGGGCAGGGAAGCTTTCTTT.

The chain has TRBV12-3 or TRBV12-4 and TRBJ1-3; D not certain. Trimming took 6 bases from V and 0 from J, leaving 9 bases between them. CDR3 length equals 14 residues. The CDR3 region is CASRDGSSGNTIYF. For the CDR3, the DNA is TGTGCCAGCAGAGACGGTAGCTCTGGAAACACCATATATTTT.

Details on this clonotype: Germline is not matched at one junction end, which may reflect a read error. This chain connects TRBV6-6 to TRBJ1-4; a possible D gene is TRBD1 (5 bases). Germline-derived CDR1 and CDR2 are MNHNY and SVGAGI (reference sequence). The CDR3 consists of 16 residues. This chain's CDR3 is CASSLKGPATNEKLFF. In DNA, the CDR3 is TGTGCCAGTAGTTTGAAGGGACCTGCAACTAATGAAAAACTGTTTTTT.

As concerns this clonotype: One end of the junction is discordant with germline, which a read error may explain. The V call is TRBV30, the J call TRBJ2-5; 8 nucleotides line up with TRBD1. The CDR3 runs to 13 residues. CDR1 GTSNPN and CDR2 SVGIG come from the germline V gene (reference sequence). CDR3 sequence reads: CAWRQGRWETHYF. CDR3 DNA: TGTGCCTGGCGACAGGGGCGCTGGGAGACCCATTACTTC.

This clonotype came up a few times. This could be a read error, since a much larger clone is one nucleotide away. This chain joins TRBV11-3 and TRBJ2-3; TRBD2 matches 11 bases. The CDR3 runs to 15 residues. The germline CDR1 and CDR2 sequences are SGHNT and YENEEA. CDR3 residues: CASSFLAGGADMQYF. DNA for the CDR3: TGTGCCAGCAGCTTCCTAGCGGGAGGAGCCGATATGCAGTATTTT. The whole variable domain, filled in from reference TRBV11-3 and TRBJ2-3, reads EAGVVQSPRYKIIEKKQPVAFWCNPISGHNTLYWYLQNLGQGPELLIRYENEEAVDDSQLPKDRFSAERLKGVDSTLKIQPAELGDSAVYLCASSFLAGGADMQYFGPGTRLTVL.

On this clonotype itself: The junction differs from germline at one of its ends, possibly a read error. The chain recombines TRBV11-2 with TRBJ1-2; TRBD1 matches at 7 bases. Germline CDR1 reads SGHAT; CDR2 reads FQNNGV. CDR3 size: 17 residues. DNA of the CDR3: TGTGCCAGCAGTCCTGCACCGGGACAGAACCCTCACTATGGCTACATCTTC. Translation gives CASSPAPGQNPHYGYIF.

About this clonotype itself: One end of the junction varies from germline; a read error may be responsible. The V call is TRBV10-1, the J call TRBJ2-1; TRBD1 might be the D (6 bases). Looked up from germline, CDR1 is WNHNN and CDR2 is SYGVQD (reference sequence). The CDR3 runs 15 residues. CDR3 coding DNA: TGTGTCAGCAGTGAGCTCTCAGGGGAGTGGAATGAGCAGTTCTTC. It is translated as CVSSELSGEWNEQFF.

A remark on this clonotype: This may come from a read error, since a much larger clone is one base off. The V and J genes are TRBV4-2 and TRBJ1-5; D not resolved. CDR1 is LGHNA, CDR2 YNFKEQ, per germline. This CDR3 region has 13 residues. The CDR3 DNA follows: TGTGCCAGCAGCCAAGAGCGGAATCAGCCCCAGCGTTTT. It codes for CASSQERNQPQRF.

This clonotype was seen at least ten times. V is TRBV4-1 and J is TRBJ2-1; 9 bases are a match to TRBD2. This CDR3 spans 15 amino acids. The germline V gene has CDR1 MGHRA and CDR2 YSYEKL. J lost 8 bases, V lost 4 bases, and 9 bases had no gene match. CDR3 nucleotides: TGCGCCAGCAGCCTGGTGGGCGGGAGGGCCCATGAGCAGTTCTTC. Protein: CASSLVGGRAHEQFF.

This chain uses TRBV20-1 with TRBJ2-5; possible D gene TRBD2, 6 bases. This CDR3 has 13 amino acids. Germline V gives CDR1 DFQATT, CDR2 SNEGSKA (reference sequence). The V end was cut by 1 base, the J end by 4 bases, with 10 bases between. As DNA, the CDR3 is TGCAGTGCTAGAGTGGGAGGCGGAGAGACCCAGTACTTC. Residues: CSARVGGGETQYF.

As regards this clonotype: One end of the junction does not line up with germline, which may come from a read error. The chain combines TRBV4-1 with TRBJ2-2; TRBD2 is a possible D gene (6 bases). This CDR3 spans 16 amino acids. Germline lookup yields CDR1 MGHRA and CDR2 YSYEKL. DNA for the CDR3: TGCGCCAGCAGCCAAGGAATGGGTGGAACTATCGGGGGGCTGTTTTTT. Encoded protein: CASSQGMGGTIGGLFF.